Listed here are 13 T cell receptor beta chains from one sample, sequenced in a study of blood T cells in healthy people across ages (dated by TCRdb to the mid-2010s). The method behind the library was 5' RACE. TCRdb shows the sequencer as Illumina HiSeq 2500. A second PCR of about 6 to 11 cycles was run with a J-beta primer mix and a sample-barcoded 5' primer. The public reads were reprocessed in TCRdb via fastp at Q25 and MiXCR, keeping in-frame beta chains. Rows with one shared CDR3 protein collapse into an entry with the most common genes and DNA. This sample is represented by about 1,500,000 distinct CDR3 sequences; 28% of them were singletons. The ten biggest clones cover 7.7% of the sample. The sample consisted of blood. The receptors originated from a woman in her twenties or thirties in good health.

This chain links TRBV20-1 with TRBJ2-1; D remains unclear. V lost 4 bases and J 2 bases, leaving 12 bases between the germline ends. CDR1 is DFQATT and CDR2 is SNEGSKA in the germline V gene (reference sequence). The CDR3 contains 14 residues. DNA for the CDR3: TGCAGTGCTAATGGGGTACTCACCTACAATGAGCAGTTCTTC. Its protein is CSANGVLTYNEQFF.

Of note for this clonotype: This clone may be a read error of a much larger clone one base away. In this CDR3 the conserved last residue, phenylalanine or tryptophan, is missing, so a read error is likely. The V call is TRBV20-1, the J call TRBJ2-1, with 8 bases fitting TRBD2. From germline, CDR1 is DFQATT and CDR2 SNEGSKA (reference sequence). V gave up 1 base and J gave up 3 bases; unmatched junction bases: 5. The CDR3 has 15 amino acids. CDR3 coding DNA: TGCAGTGCTAGAGGGCCGGGACTAGACTACAATGAGCAGTTCTGC. Translating it yields CSARGPGLDYNEQFC.

V is TRBV5-1 and J is TRBJ1-1; D uncertain. CDR1 and CDR2 from the germline V gene are SGHRS and YFSETQ. The CDR3 is 14 residues long. Trimming pared 0 bases from V and 5 bases from J, leaving 11 bases between. The CDR3 nucleotides are TGCGCCAGCAGCTTGGGGGCCAGCGGGACTGAAGCTTTCTTT. Translation: CASSLGASGTEAFF.

This chain uses TRBV30 with TRBJ1-2; TRBD1 aligns across 7 bases. Germline CDR1 reads GTSNPN; CDR2 reads SVGIG (reference sequence). J was trimmed by 3 bases and V by 4 bases; bases with no gene match: 2. CDR3 size: 12 residues. Here the CDR3 reads CAWMGQHYGYTF. The CDR3 DNA follows: TGTGCCTGGATGGGACAGCACTATGGCTACACCTTC.

The V call is TRBV28, the J call TRBJ2-4; D is possibly TRBD2 (6 bases). Between the trimmed V and J ends, which lost 5 bases and 4 bases, there was a span of 21 bases. The CDR3 sequence is 17 residues long. CDR1 MDHEN and CDR2 SYDVKM come from the germline V gene. DNA of the CDR3: TGTGCCAGCAGTCTCTCCGGGAGACTCGGGGTGAAAAACATTCAGTACTTC. As protein: CASSLSGRLGVKNIQYF.

The sample holds a few counts of this clonotype. The chain's CDR3 is CASSERPGDEQFF. CDR3 in DNA: TGTGCCAGCAGCGAGAGACCGGGGGATGAGCAGTTCTTC. This chain connects TRBV3-1 to TRBJ2-1; D may be TRBD2 (6 bases). Germline values: CDR1 LGHDT, CDR2 YNNKEL (reference sequence). The ends were cut back, 5 bases at V and 8 bases at J, with 13 bases in the middle. The CDR3 has 13 amino acids.

The genes are TRBV20-1 and TRBJ2-7; 10 bases match TRBD2. The CDR3 spans 16 residues. Germline values: CDR1 DFQATT, CDR2 SNEGSKA (reference sequence). The V segment lost 5 bases and the J segment 2 bases; nucleotides outside the gene matches: 12. The CDR3 spells CSAPEGPSGGPYEQYF. CDR3 nucleotide sequence: TGCAGTGCTCCGGAGGGCCCTAGCGGGGGTCCCTACGAGCAGTACTTC.

The chain has TRBV12-3 or TRBV12-4 and TRBJ2-7, with 7 positions matching TRBD1. The junction had 8 bases not matched to a gene; V was cut back by 7 bases and J by 2 bases. This CDR3 is built from 14 residues. The CDR3 sequence is CASTRGGSPYEQYF. Here the CDR3 DNA reads TGTGCCAGCACCAGAGGGGGCAGCCCCTACGAGCAGTACTTC.

This chain connects TRBV21-1 to TRBJ1-1. TRBV21-1 is listed as a pseudogene. The CDR3 runs to 15 residues. CDR3 DNA sequence: TGTGCCAGCAGCTCTCCGGGCCCCTTGAACACTGAAGCTTTCTTT. Protein: CASSSPGPLNTEAFF.

Concerning this clonotype: A single base separates this from a much larger clone, so it may be a read error. This rearrangement joins TRBV28 to TRBJ2-2; possible D gene TRBD2, 6 bases. Germline V gene sequence: CDR1 MDHEN, CDR2 SYDVKM. The V and J ends lost 3 bases and 5 bases respectively, with 13 bases between them. The CDR3 runs 15 residues. As DNA, the CDR3 is TGTGCCAGCAGTTTTTGGGACTGGCGAACCGGGGAGCTGTTTTTT. It translates to CASSFWDWRTGELFF.

V usage is TRBV9 and J usage is TRBJ2-2; perhaps TRBD1 as D (7 bases). Trimming removed 0 bases from V and 6 bases from J, with 12 bases in between. In germline, CDR1 is SGDLS, CDR2 YYNGEE. The CDR3 is 15 residues long. This CDR3 reads CASSVGAGGSGELFF. CDR3 DNA: TGTGCCAGCAGCGTAGGCGCAGGGGGGTCCGGGGAGCTGTTTTTT.

This clonotype came up many times. The genes are TRBV12-3 or TRBV12-4 and TRBJ2-7; no reliable D call. V was trimmed by 3 bases and J by 0 bases, leaving 9 bases between them. This CDR3 is 14 amino acids long. The CDR3 is CASSFHGSSYEQYF. DNA for the CDR3: TGTGCCAGCAGTTTTCATGGCAGCTCCTACGAGCAGTACTTC.

This clonotype was observed many times. The CDR3 spells CAFWTPTYEQYF. In DNA, the CDR3 is TGTGCTTTTTGGACGCCCACCTACGAGCAGTACTTC. The genes are TRBV6-7 and TRBJ2-7; D is uncertain. TRBV6-7 is an ORF; its function is uncertain. The CDR3 totals 12 residues.